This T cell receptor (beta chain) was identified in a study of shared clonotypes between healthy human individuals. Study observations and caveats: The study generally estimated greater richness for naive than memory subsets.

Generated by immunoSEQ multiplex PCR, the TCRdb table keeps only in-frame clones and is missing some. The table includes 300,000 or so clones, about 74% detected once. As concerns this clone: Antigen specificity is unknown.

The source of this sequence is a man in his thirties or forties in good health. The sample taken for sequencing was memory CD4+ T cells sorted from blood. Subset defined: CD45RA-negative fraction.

Here the CDR3 DNA reads TGTGCCACCAGCCAACAGGGGATTCAGCCCCAGCATTTT. Protein product: CATSQQGIQPQHF. J is TRBJ1-5 and V is TRBV15; 7 nucleotides agree with TRBD1. The CDR3 is 13 residues long. J lost 6 bases, V lost 5 bases, and 4 bases had no gene match. Germline CDR1 is LNHNV and CDR2 is YYDKDF (reference sequence).